This T cell receptor (beta chain) was captured by sequencing in a study of CD8 T cells in ankylosing spondylitis. There are a few counts of this clonotype. V lost 2 bases and J lost 7, with 9 bases in between. This CDR3 spans 12 amino acids. TCRdb called the 5' RACE reads again in MiXCR, with one record for every CDR3 protein. The table lists 300,000 to 350,000 distinct CDR3 sequences, roughly 14% of them singletons. This sequence joins TRBV12-3 or TRBV12-4 and TRBJ2-7, with unresolved D. The sequenced sample was blood, either unsorted or a sorted T cell fraction (not recorded which). The sequence was obtained from a male donor with ankylosing spondylitis or in good health (not recorded which). CDR3 protein: CASSLHFREQYF. The CDR3 region has the DNA TGTGCCAGCAGTTTACACTTTAGGGAGCAGTACTTC.